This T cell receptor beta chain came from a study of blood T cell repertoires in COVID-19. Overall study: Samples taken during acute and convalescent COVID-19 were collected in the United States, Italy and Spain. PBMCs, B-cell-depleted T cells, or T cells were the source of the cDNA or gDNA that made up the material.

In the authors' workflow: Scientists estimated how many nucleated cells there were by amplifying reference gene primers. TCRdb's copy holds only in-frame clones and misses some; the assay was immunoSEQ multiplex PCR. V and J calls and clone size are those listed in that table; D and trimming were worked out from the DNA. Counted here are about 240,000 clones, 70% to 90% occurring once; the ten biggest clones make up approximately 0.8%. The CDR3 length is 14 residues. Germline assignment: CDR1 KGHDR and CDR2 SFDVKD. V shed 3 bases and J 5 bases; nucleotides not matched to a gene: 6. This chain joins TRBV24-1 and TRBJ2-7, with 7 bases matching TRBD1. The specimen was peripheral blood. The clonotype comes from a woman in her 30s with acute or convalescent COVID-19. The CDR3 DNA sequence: TGTGCCACCAGTGATGAGACAGGGTTGAACGAGCAGTACTTC. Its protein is CATSDETGLNEQYF.